This passage covers 10 T cell receptor beta chains from one sample sequenced in a study of T cell clonality in common variable immunodeficiency. TCRdb's table, derived via immunoSEQ multiplex PCR, lists solely in-frame clones and lacks some. The specimen has approximately 81,000 clones, none found just once. Material: peripheral blood mononuclear cells. The receptors come from a person aged 18-70 years in good health.

Ten or more counts support this clone. From the germline J gene comes the end of the CDR3, since the read stops 3 residues before it. The J gene is TRBJ2-3, the V gene TRBV12-5; 9 nucleotides align to TRBD1. The germline CDR1 and CDR2 sequences are LGHNT and FRNRAP. V lost 3 bases to trimming and J lost 2 bases; unmatched junction nucleotides: 9. The CDR3 is 17 amino acids. The part of the CDR3 DNA that was read is TGTGCTAGTGGTTTTACCCGAGGACAGGGGATCACAGATACG. Amino acid sequence: CASGFTRGQGITDT. The full CDR3 reads CASGFTRGQGITDTQYF. Using reference TRBV12-5 and TRBJ2-3 for the parts outside the CDR3, the full variable domain is DARVTQTPRHKVTEMGQEVTMRCQPILGHNTVFWYRQTMMQGLELLAYFRNRAPLDDSGMPKDRFSAEMPDATLATLKIQPSEPRDSAVYFCASGFTRGQGITDTQYFGPGTRLTVL.

This clone appeared many times. Coverage ceases 3 residues before the CDR3 finishes, and the germline J gene fills in the end. This rearrangement joins TRBV12-5 to TRBJ1-6; no clear D gene. The germline V gene has CDR1 LGHNT and CDR2 FRNRAP. This CDR3 contains 14 residues. The germline V and J ends were trimmed by 2 bases and 6 bases, with 8 bases remaining between them. Partial CDR3 DNA: TGTGCTAGTGGTTTGTTTAGCGCTAATTCACCC. The encoded protein is CASGLFSANSP. The CDR3 reads in full as CASGLFSANSPLHF.

Concerning this clone: The read terminates 3 residues ahead of where the CDR3 ends, so the germline J gene completes it. This sequence joins TRBV20-1 and TRBJ1-1; the match to TRBD1 covers 8 bases. The CDR3 sequence is 11 residues long. Germline V CDR1 and CDR2: DFQATT, SNEGSKA (reference sequence). The DNA read from the CDR3 is TGCAGTGCTAGGCGGGACAGGGAA. This sequence encodes CSARRDRE. From start to end, the CDR3 is CSARRDREAFF.

This clone was counted at least ten times. The CDR3 end lies 3 residues beyond the end of the read and is filled in from the germline J gene. The chain couples TRBV12-5 to TRBJ2-2, with 8 bases matching TRBD1. Trimming took 4 bases from V and 6 from J; bases not matched to a gene: 4. The CDR3 sequence is 14 residues long. CDR1 LGHNT and CDR2 FRNRAP come from the germline V gene. Partial CDR3 DNA: TGTGCTAGTGGTTCGGGGACAGGAGCCGGGGAG. Its translation is CASGSGTGAGE. Given in full, the CDR3 is CASGSGTGAGELFF.

This clone has at least ten counts. The DNA read from the CDR3 is TGTGCCAGCAGCATCAGGAGGGGCAATCAGCCC. It translates to CASSIRRGNQP. The whole CDR3 reads CASSIRRGNQPQHF. The chain joins TRBV2 to TRBJ1-5; no definite D call. From the germline J gene comes the end of the CDR3, since the read stops 3 residues before it. Trimming left V 6 bases short and J 2 bases short, with 11 bases between. CDR1 and CDR2 from the germline V gene are SNHLY and FYNNEI. There are 14 residues in the CDR3. Filled out from reference TRBV2 and TRBJ1-5, the complete variable domain reads EPEVTQTPSHQVTQMGQEVILRCVPISNHLYFYWYRQILGQKVEFLVSFYNNEISEKSEIFDDQFSVERPDGSNFTLKIRSTKLEDSAMYFCASSIRRGNQPQHFGDGTRLSIL.

This clone was counted ten times or more. Read data end 3 residues before the CDR3 end; the end is taken from the germline J gene. The chain couples TRBV29-1 to TRBJ2-7; TRBD2 is a possible D gene (5 bases). The V gene lost 6 bases and the J gene lost 4 bases, with 13 bases spanning the gap. The length of the CDR3 is 12 residues. Germline CDR1 SQVTM, CDR2 ANQGSEA. The CDR3 loop is CSVFRGVYEQYF. The CDR3 bases that were read are TGCAGCGTCTTTCGGGGAGTTTACGAG.

This clone has ten or more counts. The CDR3 end is not reached by the read, which stops 3 residues before it; the germline J gene fills it in. V gene TRBV7-2 combines with J gene TRBJ1-3, with D possibly TRBD1 on 5 matching bases. The CDR3 contains 14 residues. Trimming shortened V by 6 bases and J by 0 bases, and 9 bases separated the two germline ends. The germline V gene encodes CDR1 SGHTA and CDR2 FQGNSA. The CDR3 spells CASSPGSSGNTIYF. The CDR3 DNA, read in part, is TGTGCCAGCAGTCCAGGGAGCTCTGGAAACACC.

As to this clone: From the germline J gene comes the end of the CDR3, since the read stops 3 residues before it. Other DNA sequences in the sample encode the same CDR3. This chain uses TRBV19 with TRBJ2-7; 11 bases map to TRBD2. V shed 6 bases and J 3 bases; nucleotides not matched to a gene: 4. Germline CDR1 reads LNHDA; CDR2 reads SQIVND (reference sequence). The CDR3 runs to 14 residues. The CDR3 is CASSVGLAGYEQYF. The sequenced CDR3 bases are TGTGCCAGTAGCGTCGGACTAGCGGGCTACGAG.

This clone has at least ten counts. The CDR3 is cut off 3 residues early in the read; its end comes from the germline J gene. The V gene is TRBV7-2, the J gene TRBJ1-1, with D possibly being TRBD1 (5 bases). Per the germline V gene, CDR1 is SGHTA and CDR2 is FQGNSA. The CDR3 contains 11 residues. V gave up 8 bases and J gave up 3 bases, with 7 bases separating them. Here the CDR3 reads CASRGDTEAFF. CDR3 DNA (partial): TGTGCCAGCCGGGGGGACACTGAA.

This clone was seen at least ten times. Read sequence stops 3 residues before the CDR3 end, and the germline J gene provides the missing end. The J gene is TRBJ2-5, the V gene TRBV28; tentative D call: TRBD2 (5 bases). Germline V gene data show CDR1 as MDHEN and CDR2 as SYDVKM. This CDR3 has 15 residues. V was pared by 3 bases and J by 4 bases, with 15 bases between. The CDR3 DNA, read in part, is TGTGCCAGCAGTTTTCCCCAACGGGGAGTAGAGACC. This codes for CASSFPQRGVET. In full, the CDR3 reads CASSFPQRGVETQYF.